Each of the 27 T cell receptor beta chains below was sequenced from the same sample in a study of cytomegalovirus exposure and HLA in healthy donors. Primers included in the PCR were 60 Vbeta and 13 Jbeta primers. Repertoires were generated with immunoSEQ multiplex PCR, while TCRdb's copy carries only in-frame clones and drops some. The repertoire holds some 200,000 clones, with roughly 68% as singletons. Sequencing was done on a sample of PBMCs. The receptors shown here come from a man between 35 and 55 years old in good health and CMV-seropositive.

The chain carries TRBV7-6 and TRBJ2-2; 7 nucleotides match TRBD1. The J segment lost 6 bases and the V segment lost 2 bases, leaving 9 bases of the junction unmatched. Germline V gene sequence: CDR1 SGHVS, CDR2 FNYEAQ. The length of the CDR3 is 16 residues. CDR3 coding DNA: TGTGCCAGCAGCTTAAGAACAGGGGCCTACCCCGGGGAGCTGTTTTTT. Translation: CASSLRTGAYPGELFF.

This sequence joins TRBV7-7 and TRBJ2-5; TRBD1 is a possible D gene (6 bases). This CDR3 comprises 14 residues. The ends were cut back, 5 bases at V and 7 bases at J, with 17 bases in the middle. Germline CDR1 reads SSHAT; CDR2 reads FNYEAQ (reference sequence). CDR3 nucleotide sequence: TGTGCCAGCAGCACGGACAGAGGGTTGGCGACCCAGTACTTC. It encodes CASSTDRGLATQYF. Using reference TRBV7-7 and TRBJ2-5 for the parts outside the CDR3, the full variable domain is GAGVSQSPRYKVTKRGQDVTLRCDPISSHATLYWYQQALGQGPEFLTYFNYEAQPDKSGLPSDRFSAERPEGSISTLTIQRTEQRDSAMYRCASSTDRGLATQYFGPGTRLLVL.

Only one count was recorded for this clone. V and J are TRBV16 and TRBJ2-7, with 7 bases fitting TRBD1. This CDR3 contains 14 residues. The ends lost 2 bases at V and 4 bases at J; junction bases unmatched: 5. CDR1 and CDR2 (germline): KGHSY, FQNENV. CDR3 protein: CASSQLAGGYEQYF. CDR3 in DNA: TGTGCCAGCAGCCAACTTGCAGGGGGATACGAGCAGTACTTC.

This clone was found a few times. The chain is built from TRBV15 and TRBJ2-5; 7 bases map to TRBD1. Germline V CDR1 and CDR2: LNHNV, YYDKDF (reference sequence). The J segment lost 2 bases and the V segment lost 11 bases, leaving 2 bases of the junction unmatched. This CDR3 region has 11 residues. The CDR3 region is CAEDRQETQYF. The CDR3 DNA is TGTGCCGAGGACAGGCAAGAGACCCAGTACTTC.

This chain connects TRBV2 to TRBJ1-1; the D gene is possibly TRBD1 (5 bases). The germline V and J ends were trimmed by 4 bases and 1 base, with 10 bases remaining between them. In germline, CDR1 is SNHLY, CDR2 FYNNEI. This CDR3 region has 14 residues. This chain's CDR3 is CASSVGTSNTEAFF. In DNA form, the CDR3 reads TGTGCCAGCAGTGTTGGGACTTCGAACACTGAAGCTTTCTTT.

This clone turned up a few times. The CDR3 nucleotides are TGTGCCAGCAGCGTAGAACCAGGGTCTAGCACAGATACGCAGTATTTT. It is translated as CASSVEPGSSTDTQYF. V is TRBV9 and J is TRBJ2-3, with D perhaps TRBD1 (5 bases). Germline V lookup: CDR1 SGDLS, CDR2 YYNGEE. Between the trimmed V and J ends, which lost 0 bases and 0 bases, there was a span of 11 bases. The CDR3 length is 16 residues.

For the CDR3, the DNA is TGTGCTAGTGGAGCGTACAGGGGGCCTTCTGGAAACACCATATATTTT. It codes for CASGAYRGPSGNTIYF. This rearrangement joins TRBV12-5 to TRBJ1-3, with 9 bases that match TRBD1. Trimming took 6 bases from V and 1 from J; bases not matched to a gene: 7. The germline V gene has CDR1 LGHNT and CDR2 FRNRAP. CDR3 length: 16 amino acids.

The J gene is TRBJ1-5, the V gene TRBV6-1; D not certain. Germline values: CDR1 MNHNS, CDR2 SASEGT. V was pared by 4 bases and J by 5 bases, with 9 bases between. The CDR3 has 13 amino acids. The CDR3 DNA is TGTGCCAGCAGTGGAGACATTCATCAGCCCCAGCATTTT. Translation: CASSGDIHQPQHF.

J is TRBJ2-5 and V is TRBV5-8, with no clear D. Trimming removed 4 bases at V and 2 bases at J, with 3 bases between. Germline V gene lookup returns CDR1 SGHTS and CDR2 YDEGEE. This CDR3 contains 11 residues. This CDR3 reads CASSRQETQYF. CDR3 DNA sequence: TGTGCCAGCAGCCGTCAAGAGACCCAGTACTTC.

This clone was counted a few times. V gene TRBV6-6 combines with J gene TRBJ2-1; the D gene is possibly TRBD2 (6 bases). The CDR3 is made up of 12 amino acids. CDR1 and CDR2 (germline): MNHNY, SVGAGI (reference sequence). V lost 2 bases and J lost 10, with 9 bases in between. The CDR3 loop is CASSYPEGEQFF. The CDR3 DNA is TGTGCCAGCAGTTACCCGGAGGGAGAGCAGTTCTTC.

V gene TRBV11-3 combines with J gene TRBJ2-6; D is unclear. The CDR3 is 15 amino acids. Trimming removed 5 bases from V and 0 bases from J, with 8 bases in between. The germline V gene has CDR1 SGHNT and CDR2 YENEEA. Written as DNA, the CDR3 is TGTGCCAGCAGCCTTCACAGCTCTGGGGCCAACGTCCTGACTTTC. It is translated as CASSLHSSGANVLTF. Filled out from reference TRBV11-3 and TRBJ2-6, the complete variable domain reads EAGVVQSPRYKIIEKKQPVAFWCNPISGHNTLYWYLQNLGQGPELLIRYENEEAVDDSQLPKDRFSAERLKGVDSTLKIQPAELGDSAVYLCASSLHSSGANVLTFGAGSRLTVL.

V gene TRBV11-2 combines with J gene TRBJ1-6, with 7 bases lining up with TRBD1. The V gene's germline CDR1 is SGHAT and CDR2 FQNNGV. CDR3 length equals 17 residues. The J segment lost 0 bases and the V segment lost 5 bases, leaving 7 bases of the junction unmatched. The CDR3 protein is CASSESQGSSYNSPLHF. As DNA, the CDR3 is TGTGCCAGCAGCGAATCACAGGGGAGCTCCTATAATTCACCCCTCCACTTT.

This rearrangement joins TRBV4-1 to TRBJ2-3; no firm D call. The CDR3 sequence is 15 residues long. V lost 1 base, J lost 3 bases, and 11 bases lay in between. Germline CDR1 reads MGHRA; CDR2 reads YSYEKL. Written as DNA, the CDR3 is TGCGCCAGCAGCCAAGTCGGTCTCTCTACAGATACGCAGTATTTT. Its protein is CASSQVGLSTDTQYF.

The chain uses TRBV6-6 and TRBJ1-2; 10 bases match TRBD1. Trimming removed 6 bases from V and 2 bases from J; junction bases left unmatched: 3. This CDR3 is built from 14 residues. The germline V gene has CDR1 MNHNY and CDR2 SVGAGI (reference sequence). The CDR3 DNA sequence: TGTGCCAGCAGGCCGGGACAGGGGAACTATGGCTACACCTTC. This translates into CASRPGQGNYGYTF.

This chain uses TRBV5-1 with TRBJ2-5, with a possible D match to TRBD1 (7 bases). V lost 5 bases, J lost 11 bases, and 22 bases lay in between. Germline lookup yields CDR1 SGHRS and CDR2 YFSETQ. CDR3 length: 14 residues. CDR3 DNA: TGCGCCAGCAGTCAGGGGGGAGGCCTAGGGGAGCAGTACTTC. Its protein product is CASSQGGGLGEQYF.

A few counts support this clone. The gene calls are TRBV28 and TRBJ2-7; 10 nucleotides line up with TRBD1. V was pared by 6 bases and J by 2 bases, with 13 bases of the junction left unmatched. The CDR3 runs to 17 residues. The germline CDR1 and CDR2 sequences are MDHEN and SYDVKM. The CDR3: CASRPGTGVWGTYEQYF. CDR3 DNA sequence: TGTGCCAGCAGACCCGGGACAGGGGTTTGGGGAACCTACGAGCAGTACTTC.

The CDR3 DNA is TGTGCTAGTGGTTCGGGACAGGTCACAGATACGCAGTATTTT. Translation: CASGSGQVTDTQYF. The chain recombines TRBV12-5 with TRBJ2-3, with 8 bases fitting TRBD1. The germline gives CDR1 LGHNT, CDR2 FRNRAP. J was trimmed by 2 bases and V by 4 bases; bases with no gene match: 2. CDR3 size: 14 residues.

V and J are TRBV6-1 and TRBJ2-7, with a possible D match to TRBD1 (6 bases). CDR1 is MNHNS, CDR2 SASEGT, per germline. This CDR3 is 16 amino acids long. Trimming cost V 2 bases and J 0 bases, with 14 bases left between them. CDR3 coding DNA: TGTGCCAGCAGTGAATCGTCAGGGGCCTACTCCTACGAGCAGTACTTC. Amino acids: CASSESSGAYSYEQYF.

This clone has a handful of counts. The DNA of the CDR3 is TGTGCCAGCAGCCTCCTCGCCCGTCCGAGGAATGAGCAGTTCTTC. Its translation is CASSLLARPRNEQFF. J is TRBJ2-1 and V is TRBV5-5; D ambiguous. Trimming pared 4 bases from V and 7 bases from J, leaving 18 bases between. The CDR3 sequence is 15 residues long. The V gene's germline CDR1 is SGHKS and CDR2 YYEKEE (reference sequence).

This chain uses TRBV10-3 with TRBJ2-7, with D maybe TRBD2 (6 bases). CDR3 length: 13 residues. From germline, CDR1 is ENHRY and CDR2 SYGVKD. Between the trimmed V and J ends, which lost 0 bases and 6 bases, there was a span of 9 bases. CDR3: CAISESEGREQYF. In nucleotides, the CDR3 is TGTGCCATCAGTGAGTCGGAGGGTCGCGAGCAGTACTTC.

Only a few counts were recorded for this clone. The chain has TRBV5-6 and TRBJ1-2, with D hard to call. The CDR3 is 14 residues long. Germline assignment: CDR1 SGHDT and CDR2 YYEEEE. Between the trimmed V and J ends, which lost 2 bases and 0 bases, there was a span of 8 bases. CDR3 sequence: CASSFIAANYGYTF. DNA for the CDR3: TGTGCCAGCAGCTTTATTGCAGCTAACTATGGCTACACCTTC.

The rearrangement uses TRBV12-5 and TRBJ2-3; 10 nucleotides agree with TRBD2. CDR3 size: 18 residues. The V segment lost 5 bases and the J segment 4 bases; nucleotides outside the gene matches: 15. Germline V gene lookup returns CDR1 LGHNT and CDR2 FRNRAP. CDR3 in DNA: TGTGCTAGTGGTCTGGCTCTCCAAGCGGGGGGGTCTGCAGATACGCAGTATTTT. Translated, it gives CASGLALQAGGSADTQYF.

J is TRBJ1-6 and V is TRBV4-1; possible D gene TRBD1, 5 bases. V gave up 1 base and J gave up 4 bases, with 20 bases separating them. The CDR3 is 19 residues long. Germline V gene data show CDR1 as MGHRA and CDR2 as YSYEKL. The CDR3: CASSQGGTLPNGYNSPLHF. The DNA for the CDR3 is TGCGCCAGCAGCCAAGGCGGGACCCTGCCCAACGGTTATAATTCACCCCTCCACTTT.

The chain uses TRBV19 and TRBJ2-2; D may be TRBD1 (6 bases). The CDR3 totals 14 residues. Germline V gives CDR1 LNHDA, CDR2 SQIVND (reference sequence). Deletions cut 2 bases from V and 5 bases from J, with 9 bases between. Here the CDR3 reads CASSIWGRTGELFF. CDR3 sequence (DNA): TGTGCCAGTAGTATATGGGGGCGTACCGGGGAGCTGTTTTTT.

This chain's CDR3 is CASSQDVGVSYEQYF. CDR3 nucleotide sequence: TGCGCCAGCAGCCAAGATGTCGGGGTGTCCTACGAGCAGTACTTC. The rearrangement joins TRBV4-1 to TRBJ2-7; TRBD2 is a possible D gene (5 bases). There are 15 residues in the CDR3. Germline V lookup: CDR1 MGHRA, CDR2 YSYEKL. The ends were cut back, 0 bases at V and 1 base at J, with 10 bases in the middle.

V is TRBV28 and J is TRBJ1-4; perhaps TRBD1 as D (5 bases). This CDR3 is built from 14 residues. Germline CDR1 and CDR2: MDHEN and SYDVKM. The germline V and J ends were trimmed by 1 base and 7 bases, with 10 bases remaining between them. CDR3 nucleotides: TGTGCCAGCAGTTTATCAGGGTTGGGTGAAAAACTGTTTTTT. Its protein product is CASSLSGLGEKLFF.

The CDR3 loop reads CASSPSGDSYEQYF. In DNA, the CDR3 is TGTGCCAGCAGTCCTAGCGGAGACTCCTACGAGCAGTACTTC. The chain joins TRBV6-6 to TRBJ2-7, with 7 positions matching TRBD2. V was pared by 5 bases and J by 0 bases, with 4 bases of the junction left unmatched. CDR1 is MNHNY, CDR2 SVGAGI, per germline (reference sequence). This CDR3 contains 14 residues.